The sequence of this T cell receptor beta chain was determined in a study of follicular helper T cells after annual influenza vaccination (dated by TCRdb to about 2017). Background on the whole study: Blood was collected on days 0, 7 and 28 after each seasonal influenza vaccination. To study recall of cTfh clones, some subjects were followed across successive annual vaccinations spanning the 2013-2014, 2014-2015 and 2015-2016 seasons. One week after vaccination, a second recruited cohort of approximately twelve subjects (Table S1) displayed a similar ICOS+CD38+ cTfh response. Six subjects had multi-year samples: four covered two vaccination seasons and two covered three seasons. Samples from 2013-2014 were cryopreserved, whereas samples from about 2015 were processed immediately after collection. What the work shows at the level of the full study, not this receptor alone: Successive annual vaccinations recalled a recurrent oligoclonal ICOS+CD38+ cTfh response that contained tetramer and AIM influenza-specific clonotypes. Productive TCRB sequences were recovered from only about 8.5-22% of analyzed cells, so rare clonotypes could not be sampled. Day 7 ICOS+CD38+ clones were most often found later in ICOS-CD38- cTfh, suggesting that subset may serve as a memory reservoir. ICOS+CD38+ cTfh clonality correlated with the frequency of that population, and its change correlated with the change in circulating plasmablast frequency.

Library construction relied on the immunoSEQ multiplex PCR assay. Adaptive Biotechnologies handled the TCRB amplification, library preparation, sequencing and preliminary bioinformatics at Survey level resolution. For TCRB sequencing, genomic DNA from the sorted cTfh populations was amplified by multiplex PCR. Per the source publication's procedure: Clonality was calculated in R as 1 minus normalized Shannon entropy, and the Gini index was calculated with the R package ineq. Overlap score was defined as the summed counts of shared sequences divided by the total counts of all sequences in both compared samples. The significance of shared clonotypes was tested with Fisher's exact test, assuming a theoretical repertoire of 10^7 TCRB sequences. Here the immuneACCESS table is served through TCRdb, limited to in-frame sequences with V and J called. Missing clones are a known gap in these copies; in checked studies unresolved V genes cover under half, and the rest lacks a known reason. V and J calls and clone size are copied from that table; D and trimming were computed from the DNA. Recorded for this sample are thousands of clones; 80% to 85% of them occurred a single time. 1.5% to 2% of the sample is in the top ten clones.

The CDR3 sequence holds 16 residues, the cysteine and phenylalanine included. CDR3 DNA is the only sequence kept; it has 48 bases, read in frame from the first base. V and J lose 0 bases and 2 bases, and a span of 13 bases separates them. Based on the germline V gene, the CDR1 and CDR2 sequences are SGHRS and YFSETQ. As for this clone: Which antigen it targets is not known. No per-base quality is available; no much larger clone lies one base away.

The sample's time point label, decoded: 2015-2016 season, 7 days after influenza vaccination. Adults were given seasonal inactivated influenza vaccine (Fluvarix), and sorted blood CD4 subsets were followed by TCRB sequencing before and after vaccination. To be eligible, subjects had to be community-dwelling and could not have received an influenza vaccine during the previous 6 months. Subjects were excluded for influenza vaccine contraindications, substance abuse, HIV/AIDS, active malignancy, immunomodulatory medication, or active illness such as respiratory infection. Between about 35 and 110 mL of blood was sampled per time point. Non-naive CD4+CXCR5+PD-1+ cells were defined as circulating Tfh and were sorted into ICOS+CD38+ and ICOS-CD38- fractions. Either Ficoll-Paque PLUS or SepMate separation was used to isolate PBMC. Before DNA was extracted, the cell subsets were sorted from PBMC using a BD FACS Aria.

This sequence was found in an adult who received the influenza vaccine. This sample comprised CXCR5+ CD38- circulating T follicular helper cells from blood, obtained 7 days after influenza vaccination. The cell subset or site label, as the study defines it: circulating Tfh, non-naive CD4+CXCR5+PD-1+ (ICOS+CD38+ or ICOS-CD38-). The V gene is TRBV5-1 and the J gene is TRBJ2-3; TRBD2 is possibly the D segment (6 matching bases). The sequenced DNA: TGCGCCAGCAGCTTGGCCAGTAGCGGCTTCACAGATACGCAGTATTTT. It translates as CASSLASSGFTDTQYF. With the portions outside the CDR3 filled from the reference TRBV5-1 and TRBJ2-3 genes, the complete variable region becomes KAGVTQTPRYLIKTRGQQVTLSCSPISGHRSVSWYQQTPGQGLQFLFEYFSETQRNKGNFPGRFSGRQFSNSRSEMNVSTLELGDSALYLCASSLASSGFTDTQYFGPGTRLTVL.